This TCR beta chain appears in the sequencing data of a study of blood T cell repertoires in COVID-19. Study processing details: Scientists estimated how many nucleated cells there were by amplifying reference gene primers. This table comes from immunoSEQ multiplex PCR, and its TCRdb copy is limited to in-frame clones, with some not included. V and J calls and clone size come straight from that table; D and trimming were deduced from the DNA. The sample includes just over 650,000 clones, about 87% seen only once; the top ten take roughly 0.26%. This clone was counted between two and nine times. The sample contains more than one DNA sequence encoding this CDR3. CDR3 length: 14 amino acids. Germline V gene lookup returns CDR1 LNHDA and CDR2 SQIVND (reference sequence). The V gene end was trimmed by 5 bases and the J gene end by 2 bases; junction bases not matched to a gene: 5.

The chain has TRBV19 and TRBJ2-7; 8 bases map to TRBD1. This sequence was found in a young woman with acute or convalescent COVID-19. Sequenced sample: peripheral blood. This CDR3 is CASSPRTGTYEQYF. CDR3 in DNA: TGTGCCAGTAGTCCTCGGACAGGGACCTACGAGCAGTACTTC.